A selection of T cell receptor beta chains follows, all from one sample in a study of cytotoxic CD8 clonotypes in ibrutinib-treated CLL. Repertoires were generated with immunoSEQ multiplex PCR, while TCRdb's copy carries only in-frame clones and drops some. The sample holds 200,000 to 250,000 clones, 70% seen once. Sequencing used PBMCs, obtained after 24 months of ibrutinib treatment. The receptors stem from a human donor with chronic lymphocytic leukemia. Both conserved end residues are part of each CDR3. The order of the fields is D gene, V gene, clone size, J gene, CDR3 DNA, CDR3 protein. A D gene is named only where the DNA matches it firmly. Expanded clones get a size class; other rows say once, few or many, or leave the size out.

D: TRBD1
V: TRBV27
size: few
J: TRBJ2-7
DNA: TGTGCCAGCAGACGGGACAGAGAGTCCTCCTACGAGCAGTACTTC
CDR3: CASRRDRESSYEQYF

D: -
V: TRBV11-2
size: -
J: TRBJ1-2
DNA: TGTGCCAGCAGCGACTCAAGGAGAGGTGCAAACGTATGGGATGGCTACACCTTC
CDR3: CASSDSRRGANVWDGYTF

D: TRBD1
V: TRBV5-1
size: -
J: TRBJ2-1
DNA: TGCGCCAGCACATACCTGACAGGGTCTCGCTACAATGAGCAGTTCTTC
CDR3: CASTYLTGSRYNEQFF

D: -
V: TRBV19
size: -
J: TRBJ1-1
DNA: TGTGCCAGTAGTCCCACTAATCAGGGGTCTGAAGCTTTCTTT
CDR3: CASSPTNQGSEAFF

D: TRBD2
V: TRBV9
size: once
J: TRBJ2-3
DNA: TGTGCCAGCAGCGTAGTCGTTAGCGGGACAGATACGCAGTATTTT
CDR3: CASSVVVSGTDTQYF

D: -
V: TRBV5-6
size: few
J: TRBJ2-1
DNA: TGTGCCAGCAGCTCTGACCAAAACAATGAGCAGTTCTTC
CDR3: CASSSDQNNEQFF

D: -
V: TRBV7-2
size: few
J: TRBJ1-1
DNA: TGTGCCAGCAGCTCAGGACTACAAGCTTTCTTT
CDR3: CASSSGLQAFF

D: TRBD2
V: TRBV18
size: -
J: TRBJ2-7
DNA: TGTGCCAGCTCACTCAGCGGGACTAGCTCCTACGAGCAGTACTTC
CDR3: CASSLSGTSSYEQYF

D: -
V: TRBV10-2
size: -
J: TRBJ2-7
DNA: TGCGCCAGCAGTGACCCGAACAATAGGGGGGAGCAGTACTTC
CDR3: CASSDPNNRGEQYF

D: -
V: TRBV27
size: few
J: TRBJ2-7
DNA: TGTGCCAGCAGTTTCGGGAGGGGACAGAACTTTAGCTACGAGCAGTACTTC
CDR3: CASSFGRGQNFSYEQYF

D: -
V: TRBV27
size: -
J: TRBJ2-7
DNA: TGTGCCAGCAGCAAGGACTTTAGGCTTGCCTACGAGCAGTACTTC
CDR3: CASSKDFRLAYEQYF

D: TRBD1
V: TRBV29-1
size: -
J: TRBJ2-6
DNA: TGCAGCGTTGAAACAGGGGCCCTCCTCTCTGGGGCCAACGTCCTGACTTTC
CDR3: CSVETGALLSGANVLTF

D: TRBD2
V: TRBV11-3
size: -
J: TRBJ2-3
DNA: TGTGCCAGCATCCCAGGACTAGCGGGAACAGATACGCAGTATTTT
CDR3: CASIPGLAGTDTQYF

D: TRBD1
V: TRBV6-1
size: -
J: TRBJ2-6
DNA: TGTGCCAGCAGTGTAGGGACAGGGGGCCTAGGGGCCAACGTCCTGACTTTC
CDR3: CASSVGTGGLGANVLTF

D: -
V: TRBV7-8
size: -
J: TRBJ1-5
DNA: TGTGCCAGCAGCTTAGAGATGGGTATCAATCAGCCCCAGCATTTT
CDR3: CASSLEMGINQPQHF

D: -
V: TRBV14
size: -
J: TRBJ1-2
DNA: TGTGCCAGCAGCCAAGGCGATACAGGGAGCGGCTACACCTTC
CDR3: CASSQGDTGSGYTF

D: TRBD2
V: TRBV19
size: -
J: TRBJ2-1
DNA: TGTGCCAGTAGTCCCCACCGGATCCTAGCGGGAGAAGTCAATGAGCAGTTCTTC
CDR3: CASSPHRILAGEVNEQFF

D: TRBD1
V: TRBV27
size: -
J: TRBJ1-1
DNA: TGTGCCAGCAGTTCCTACGGACAGGGGAGTACTGAAGCTTTCTTT
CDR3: CASSSYGQGSTEAFF

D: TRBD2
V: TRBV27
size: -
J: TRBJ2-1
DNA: TGTGCCAGCAGGTCTGGGGGGGGGTTCTACAATGAGCAGTTCTTC
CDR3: CASRSGGGFYNEQFF

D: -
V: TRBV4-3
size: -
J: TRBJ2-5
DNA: TGCGCCAGCAGCCAGGCCGGGGGTGGGGAGACCCAGTACTTC
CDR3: CASSQAGGGETQYF

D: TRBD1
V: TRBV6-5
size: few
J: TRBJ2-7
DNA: TGTGCCAGCAGTCCAGGGGACAGGGCCAACGAGCAGTACTTC
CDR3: CASSPGDRANEQYF

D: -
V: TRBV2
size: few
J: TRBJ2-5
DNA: TGTGCCAGCATTCTGGCCCGGAGCCAAGAGACCCAGTACTTC
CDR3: CASILARSQETQYF

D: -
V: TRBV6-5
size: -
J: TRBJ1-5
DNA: TGTGCCAGCAGCCCGAGGGGTAGGGGCAATCAGCCCCAGCATTTT
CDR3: CASSPRGRGNQPQHF

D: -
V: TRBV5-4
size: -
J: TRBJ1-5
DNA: TGTGCCAGCAGCTTAGGCGGGTCAGGGGTCCAGCCCCAGCATTTT
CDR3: CASSLGGSGVQPQHF

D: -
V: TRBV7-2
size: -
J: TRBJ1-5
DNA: TGTGCCAGCAGCTTAGAGGCGTGGGGTCAGCCCCAGCATTTT
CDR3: CASSLEAWGQPQHF

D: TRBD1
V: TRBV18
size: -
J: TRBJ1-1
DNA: TGTGCCAGCTCCGCGGGGGACAGGGGAAACACTGAAGCTTTCTTT
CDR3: CASSAGDRGNTEAFF